The clone carrying this TCR beta chain was detected ten times or more. This entry comes from a study of neurological immune-mediated disorders. For the unsorted libraries, 2 million PBMCs stored at -80 C served as input. MiXCR, run by TCRdb on the 5' RACE reads, gives a single entry per CDR3 protein. The table shows 71,000 or so distinct CDR3 sequences, with less than 5.5% occurring only once. The source of this sequence is a woman in her twenties or thirties with multiple sclerosis. What was sequenced was PBMCs.

The CDR3 protein is CASSPPTTDTQYF. DNA for the CDR3: TGTGCCAGCTCACCACCGACCACAGATACGCAGTATTTT. The chain employs TRBV18 and TRBJ2-3; D is unclear. CDR3 length: 13 amino acids. With 0 bases removed from V and 2 bases from J, the gap between germline ends came to 3 bases. Germline CDR1 and CDR2: KGHSH and LQKENI.